Listed here are 24 T cell receptor beta chains from one sample, sequenced in a study of shared clonotypes between healthy human individuals. Profiling relied on immunoSEQ multiplex PCR, and the TCRdb table lists in-frame clones only, not all of them. The sample records hundreds of thousands of clones, around three quarters being singletons. Sequenced material: PBMCs. The receptors were gathered from a woman in her thirties or forties in good health. Some clones in this sample may be carry-over from other donors' samples.

CDR3 sequence: CASSQQGFAIYF. The CDR3 DNA reads TGTGCCAGCAGTCAACAGGGTTTCGCCATATATTTT. V is TRBV28 and J is TRBJ1-3; possibly TRBD1 for D (6 bases). Trimming stripped 5 bases from V and 11 bases from J, with 13 bases between. Germline CDR1 and CDR2: MDHEN and SYDVKM. The CDR3 consists of 12 residues. Full variable domain (outside the CDR3, taken from reference TRBV28 and TRBJ1-3): DVKVTQSSRYLVKRTGEKVFLECVQDMDHENMFWYRQDPGLGLRLIYFSYDVKMKEKGDIPEGYSVSREKKERFSLILESASTNQTSMYLCASSQQGFAIYFGEGSWLTVV.

The V and J genes are TRBV19 and TRBJ1-4; 8 bases line up with TRBD1. Per the germline V gene, CDR1 is LNHDA and CDR2 is SQIVND (reference sequence). V shed 6 bases and J 3 bases; nucleotides not matched to a gene: 9. This CDR3 region has 16 residues. The CDR3 loop reads CASSPGGEVPNEKLFF. CDR3 nucleotide sequence: TGTGCCAGTAGCCCAGGGGGCGAGGTCCCTAATGAAAAACTGTTTTTT.

The chain employs TRBV2 and TRBJ2-7; D is possibly TRBD1 or TRBD2 (6 bases each). In germline, CDR1 is SNHLY, CDR2 FYNNEI. The CDR3 totals 14 residues. V shed 8 bases and J shed 0 bases, with 14 bases lying between them. CDR3 sequence: CASHRGPPSYEQYF. In DNA, the CDR3 is TGTGCCAGCCATCGGGGGCCCCCCTCCTACGAGCAGTACTTC.

V and J are TRBV9 and TRBJ2-5; possible D gene TRBD2, 6 bases. CDR3 length equals 15 residues. V was clipped by 0 bases and J by 4 bases, with 13 bases between them. Germline-derived CDR1 and CDR2 are SGDLS and YYNGEE. The CDR3 region is CASSVGTGAGETQYF. In nucleotides, the CDR3 is TGTGCCAGCAGCGTAGGCACGGGAGCGGGAGAGACCCAGTACTTC.

The J gene is TRBJ2-1, the V gene TRBV7-9; D uncertain. Trimming took off 5 bases at V and 5 bases at J, with 16 bases between the two ends. CDR3 size: 15 residues. The germline gives CDR1 SEHNR, CDR2 FQNEAQ (reference sequence). CDR3 amino acids: CASSPVQRLNNEQFF. The CDR3 coding sequence is TGTGCCAGCAGCCCCGTACAACGACTGAACAATGAGCAGTTCTTC.

The CDR3 region is CASRGQGWDTQYF. DNA of the CDR3: TGTGCCAGCAGGGGACAGGGTTGGGATACGCAGTATTTT. The chain recombines TRBV5-4 with TRBJ2-3; 9 bases are shared with TRBD1. CDR3 length: 13 residues. Germline loops: CDR1 SGHNT, CDR2 YYREEE (reference sequence). With 5 bases clipped from V and 6 bases from J, the junction kept 4 bases outside the gene matches.

The chain carries TRBV19 and TRBJ2-2; weak D call: TRBD1 (5 bases). V lost 7 bases, J lost 6 bases, and 9 bases lay in between. The CDR3 is made up of 12 amino acids. CDR1 and CDR2 (germline): LNHDA, SQIVND (reference sequence). The CDR3 region is CASNAGSGELFF. As DNA, the CDR3 is TGTGCCAGTAACGCAGGGTCCGGGGAGCTGTTTTTT.

In the case of this clone: One end of the junction varies from germline; a read error may be responsible. Other DNA sequences in the sample encode the same CDR3. J is TRBJ2-3 and V is TRBV10-3, with TRBD1 identical over 10 bases. The CDR3 loop spans 14 amino acids. Germline V gene data show CDR1 as ENHRY and CDR2 as SYGVKD. The CDR3: CAISGTGATDTQYF. The CDR3 DNA is TGTGCTATCAGCGGGACAGGGGCAACAGATACGCAGTATTTT.

The chain carries TRBV12-5 and TRBJ2-1; 10 bases are a match to TRBD1. This CDR3 region has 14 residues. V lost 6 bases, J lost 7 bases, and 6 bases stayed unmatched. Germline V lookup: CDR1 LGHNT, CDR2 FRNRAP. CDR3 nucleotide sequence: TGTGCTAGTGGGGAGGGACAGGGGTGGAATGAGCAGTTCTTC. It codes for CASGEGQGWNEQFF. Together with reference TRBV12-5 and TRBJ2-1, the CDR3 gives the full variable domain: DARVTQTPRHKVTEMGQEVTMRCQPILGHNTVFWYRQTMMQGLELLAYFRNRAPLDDSGMPKDRFSAEMPDATLATLKIQPSEPRDSAVYFCASGEGQGWNEQFFGPGTRLTVL.

The chain has TRBV28 and TRBJ1-2; TRBD1 matches 9 bases. This CDR3 is built from 13 residues. Germline V gene lookup returns CDR1 MDHEN and CDR2 SYDVKM. J lost 8 bases, V lost 6 bases, and 7 bases had no gene match. The CDR3 is CASSWDRAGGYTF. The CDR3 nucleotides read TGTGCCAGCAGCTGGGACAGGGCGGGAGGCTACACCTTC.

This chain links TRBV4-2 with TRBJ1-4; D might be TRBD1 (6 bases). Trimming cost V 0 bases and J 6 bases, with 11 bases left between them. CDR3 length: 15 residues. Looked up from germline, CDR1 is LGHNA and CDR2 is YNFKEQ. The CDR3 DNA follows: TGTGCCAGCAGCCAAGATCCGGGGGGCGATGAAAAACTGTTTTTT. Translated: CASSQDPGGDEKLFF.

The gene calls are TRBV2 and TRBJ1-5; 7 bases match TRBD1. The CDR3 length is 14 residues. V shed 5 bases, J shed 5 bases, and the junction held 6 bases outside the gene matches. The germline gives CDR1 SNHLY, CDR2 FYNNEI. The CDR3 region has the DNA TGTGCCAGCAGTCGGGACAGCAGTGATCAGCCCCAGCATTTT. This translates into CASSRDSSDQPQHF.

This clone was seen more than once but under ten times. The chain carries TRBV10-2 and TRBJ2-7; D perhaps matches TRBD2 (6 bases). Germline V gene data show CDR1 as WSHSY and CDR2 as SAAADI. The CDR3 runs 16 residues. Deletions cut 4 bases from V and 0 bases from J, with 16 bases between. The CDR3 DNA sequence: TGCGCCAGCAGTGTCCTCCGGGGGACTGTCTCCTACGAGCAGTACTTC. It codes for CASSVLRGTVSYEQYF.

The chain employs TRBV6-5 and TRBJ2-3; D is perhaps TRBD2 (6 bases). Germline lookup yields CDR1 MNHEY and CDR2 SVGAGI. The CDR3 sequence is 14 residues long. The ends were cut back, 0 bases at V and 4 bases at J, with 8 bases in the middle. The CDR3 spells CASSYSPSADTQYF. In DNA, the CDR3 is TGTGCCAGCAGTTACTCCCCTAGCGCAGATACGCAGTATTTT.

The chain has TRBV5-1 and TRBJ2-1, with D possibly being TRBD2 (6 bases). The germline CDR1 and CDR2 sequences are SGHRS and YFSETQ. CDR3 size: 15 residues. Trimming removed 3 bases from V and 9 bases from J, with 19 bases in between. CDR3 protein: CASSSGRGSEPEQFF. The CDR3 coding sequence is TGCGCCAGCAGCTCGGGGCGGGGCTCGGAACCTGAGCAGTTCTTC.

V is TRBV5-4 and J is TRBJ2-7; D gene uncertain. The CDR3 loop spans 14 amino acids. V lost 3 bases to trimming and J lost 9 bases, with 19 bases between them. Per the germline V gene, CDR1 is SGHNT and CDR2 is YYREEE (reference sequence). This CDR3 is CASSSSTGPMGQYF. The CDR3 nucleotides are TGTGCCAGCAGCTCATCCACCGGGCCCATGGGGCAGTACTTC.

The V gene is TRBV19, the J gene TRBJ1-1, with D tentatively TRBD1 (5 bases). The CDR3 length is 13 residues. The germline V and J ends were trimmed by 4 bases and 7 bases, with 13 bases remaining between them. Germline CDR1 is LNHDA and CDR2 is SQIVND (reference sequence). CDR3 loop: CASSTSGKLEAFF. CDR3 in DNA: TGTGCCAGTAGTACCTCAGGGAAACTTGAAGCTTTCTTT. The variable domain in full, with the rest retrieved from reference TRBV19 and TRBJ1-1, is DGGITQSPKYLFRKEGQNVTLSCEQNLNHDAMYWYRQDPGQGLRLIYYSQIVNDFQKGDIAEGYSVSREKKESFPLTVTSAQKNPTAFYLCASSTSGKLEAFFGQGTRLTVV.

V gene TRBV28 combines with J gene TRBJ1-2; a possible D gene is TRBD1 (5 bases). V was cut by 5 bases and J by 0 bases, with 13 bases left in between. The germline CDR1 and CDR2 sequences are MDHEN and SYDVKM. This CDR3 comprises 15 residues. CDR3 protein: CASSPGGTTNYGYTF. In DNA, the CDR3 is TGTGCCAGCAGTCCCGGGGGTACCACTAACTATGGCTACACCTTC.

The genes are TRBV6-1 and TRBJ2-1; D might be TRBD1 (5 bases). Per the germline V gene, CDR1 is MNHNS and CDR2 is SASEGT. The CDR3 has 11 amino acids. CDR3 sequence: CGQGQDNEQFF. CDR3 nucleotide sequence: TGTGGGCAGGGTCAGGACAATGAGCAGTTCTTC.

V gene TRBV13 combines with J gene TRBJ2-1, with 8 nucleotides matching TRBD2. Germline loops: CDR1 PRHDT, CDR2 FYEKMQ (reference sequence). CDR3 length: 14 amino acids. V dropped 5 bases and J dropped 3; count of bases not matched to a gene: 3. CDR3 amino acids: CASSQGLDYNEQFF. In DNA, the CDR3 is TGTGCCAGCAGCCAGGGACTAGACTACAATGAGCAGTTCTTC.

There are a few counts of this clone. The chain joins TRBV19 to TRBJ2-7; D is perhaps TRBD2 (6 bases). Trimming left V 5 bases short and J 6 bases short, with 14 bases between. There are 13 residues in the CDR3. Looked up from germline, CDR1 is LNHDA and CDR2 is SQIVND (reference sequence). CDR3 loop: CASSGSVGSEQYF. CDR3 in DNA: TGTGCCAGTAGTGGGTCCGTCGGGAGCGAGCAGTACTTC.

The rearrangement links TRBV2 to TRBJ2-2; 11 bases map to TRBD1. V dropped 4 bases and J dropped 0; count of bases not matched to a gene: 13. From germline, CDR1 is SNHLY and CDR2 FYNNEI. The CDR3 has 20 amino acids. The CDR3 region is CASSVAVGQGALPNTGELFF. CDR3 bases: TGTGCCAGCAGTGTCGCGGTCGGACAGGGGGCCCTACCGAACACCGGGGAGCTGTTTTTT. Full variable domain (missing parts from reference TRBV2 and TRBJ2-2): EPEVTQTPSHQVTQMGQEVILRCVPISNHLYFYWYRQILGQKVEFLVSFYNNEISEKSEIFDDQFSVERPDGSNFTLKIRSTKLEDSAMYFCASSVAVGQGALPNTGELFFGEGSRLTVL.

The chain is built from TRBV28 and TRBJ2-7, with 8 nucleotides matching TRBD2. With 5 bases clipped from V and 4 bases from J, the junction kept 10 bases outside the gene matches. The CDR3 loop spans 15 amino acids. Germline loops: CDR1 MDHEN, CDR2 SYDVKM. The CDR3 DNA is TGTGCCAGCAGTCTATCCGGGACTAGTTCTTACGAGCAGTACTTC. The encoded protein is CASSLSGTSSYEQYF.

As concerns this clone: Other DNA variants within this sample encode the same CDR3. The V call is TRBV5-1, the J call TRBJ2-7, with 7 bases aligning to TRBD1. CDR3 length: 13 amino acids. V lost 4 bases to trimming and J lost 3 bases; unmatched junction nucleotides: 4. The germline V gene encodes CDR1 SGHRS and CDR2 YFSETQ. The CDR3 coding sequence is TGCGCCAGCAGCCTACAGGGGAGCTACGAGCAGTACTTC. Amino acids: CASSLQGSYEQYF. Full variable domain (missing parts from reference TRBV5-1 and TRBJ2-7): KAGVTQTPRYLIKTRGQQVTLSCSPISGHRSVSWYQQTPGQGLQFLFEYFSETQRNKGNFPGRFSGRQFSNSRSEMNVSTLELGDSALYLCASSLQGSYEQYFGPGTRLTVT.